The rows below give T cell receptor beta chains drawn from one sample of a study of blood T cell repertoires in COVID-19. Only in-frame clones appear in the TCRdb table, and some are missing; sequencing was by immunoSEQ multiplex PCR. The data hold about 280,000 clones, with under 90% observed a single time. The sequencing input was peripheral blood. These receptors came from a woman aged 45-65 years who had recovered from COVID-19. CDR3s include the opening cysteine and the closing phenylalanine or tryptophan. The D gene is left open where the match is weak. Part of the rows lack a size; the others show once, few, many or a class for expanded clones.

CDR3 protein: CASSRTGVEANYGYTF
CDR3 DNA: TGTGCCAGTAGTCGAACAGGGGTAGAAGCTAACTATGGCTACACCTTC
V gene: TRBV19
J gene: TRBJ1-2
D gene: TRBD1
clone size: once

CDR3 protein: CAWNRQGAYNEQFF
CDR3 DNA: TGTGCCTGGAACCGACAGGGCGCCTACAATGAGCAGTTCTTC
V gene: TRBV30
J gene: TRBJ2-1
D gene: TRBD1
clone size: .

CDR3 protein: CASSIQSNEKLFF
CDR3 DNA: TGTGCCAGCTCAATCCAGTCTAATGAAAAACTGTTTTTT
V gene: TRBV18
J gene: TRBJ1-4
D gene: .
clone size: .

CDR3 protein: CASSPPGSGYEQYF
CDR3 DNA: TGTGCCAGCTCACCCCCCGGGTCCGGCTACGAGCAGTACTTC
V gene: TRBV18
J gene: TRBJ2-7
D gene: .
clone size: .

CDR3 protein: CASSEAQRYQFIARTGKVGEQYF
CDR3 DNA: TGTGCCAGCAGTGAAGCACAACGCTACCAATTTATAGCTCGAACAGGAAAGGTAGGCGAGCAGTACTTC
V gene: TRBV6-1
J gene: TRBJ2-7
D gene: .
clone size: once

CDR3 protein: CASSLGPGSGTGELFF
CDR3 DNA: TGTGCCAGCAGCTTGGGGCCTGGAAGTGGAACCGGGGAGCTGTTTTTT
V gene: TRBV7-6
J gene: TRBJ2-2
D gene: .
clone size: .

CDR3 protein: CASSRAGASYEQYF
CDR3 DNA: TGTGCCAGCAGCCGAGCGGGAGCCTCCTACGAGCAGTACTTC
V gene: TRBV6-6
J gene: TRBJ2-7
D gene: TRBD2
clone size: .

CDR3 protein: CASSQDPLGGDQPQHF
CDR3 DNA: TGCGCCAGCAGCCAAGATCCTTTGGGGGGGGATCAGCCCCAGCATTTT
V gene: TRBV4-1
J gene: TRBJ1-5
D gene: .
clone size: .

CDR3 protein: CASSGRPGGRDIQYF
CDR3 DNA: TGCGCCAGCAGCGGGCGCCCTGGGGGGAGGGACATTCAGTACTTC
V gene: TRBV4-3
J gene: TRBJ2-4
D gene: TRBD2
clone size: .

CDR3 protein: CAWGDFPRSYNSPLHF
CDR3 DNA: TGTGCCTGGGGGGACTTTCCCCGCTCCTATAATTCACCCCTCCACTTT
V gene: TRBV30
J gene: TRBJ1-6
D gene: .
clone size: .

CDR3 protein: CASSLPPGTGNTEAFF
CDR3 DNA: TGTGCCAGCAGCTTGCCCCCCGGGACAGGGAACACTGAAGCTTTCTTT
V gene: TRBV7-6
J gene: TRBJ1-1
D gene: TRBD1
clone size: few

CDR3 protein: CASSGTGFYEQYF
CDR3 DNA: TGTGCCAGCAGCGGGACAGGGTTCTACGAGCAGTACTTC
V gene: TRBV3-1/TRBV3-2
J gene: TRBJ2-7
D gene: TRBD1
clone size: .

CDR3 protein: CASKLGQGDTEAFF
CDR3 DNA: TGTGCCAGCAAATTGGGACAGGGAGACACTGAAGCTTTCTTT
V gene: TRBV18
J gene: TRBJ1-1
D gene: TRBD1
clone size: .

CDR3 protein: CASSKQGYGYTF
CDR3 DNA: TGTGCCAGCAGTAAACAGGGCTATGGCTACACCTTC
V gene: TRBV28
J gene: TRBJ1-2
D gene: .
clone size: .

CDR3 protein: CASSPTGYRTDTQYF
CDR3 DNA: TGCGCCAGCAGCCCCACCGGGTACCGCACAGATACGCAGTATTTT
V gene: TRBV5-1
J gene: TRBJ2-3
D gene: .
clone size: .

CDR3 protein: CASSPLNSPLHF
CDR3 DNA: TGTGCCAGCTCACCCCTGAATTCACCCCTCCACTTT
V gene: TRBV18
J gene: TRBJ1-6
D gene: .
clone size: .

CDR3 protein: CASSFGLGETQYF
CDR3 DNA: TGTGCCAGCAGTTTTGGACTGGGGGAGACCCAGTACTTC
V gene: TRBV6-6
J gene: TRBJ2-5
D gene: .
clone size: .

CDR3 protein: CASHGGNYGYTF
CDR3 DNA: TGTGCCAGCCACGGAGGTAACTATGGCTACACCTTC
V gene: TRBV25-1
J gene: TRBJ1-2
D gene: .
clone size: .